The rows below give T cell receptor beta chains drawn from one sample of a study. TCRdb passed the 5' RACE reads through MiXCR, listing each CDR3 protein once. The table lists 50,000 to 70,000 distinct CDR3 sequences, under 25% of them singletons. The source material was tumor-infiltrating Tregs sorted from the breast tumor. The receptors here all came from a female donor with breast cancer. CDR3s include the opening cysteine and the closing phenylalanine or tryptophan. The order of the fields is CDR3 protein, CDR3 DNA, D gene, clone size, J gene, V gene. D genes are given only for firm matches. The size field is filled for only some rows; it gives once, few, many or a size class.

CASKMRTDHNSPLHF,TGCGCCAGCAAAATGAGGACGGACCATAATTCACCCCTCCACTTT,NA,few,TRBJ1-6,TRBV5-1
CSGITGGEKLFF,TGCAGCGGGATAACAGGGGGTGAAAAACTGTTTTTT,TRBD1,NA,TRBJ1-4,TRBV29-1
CASSEGPGGEQYF,TGTGCCAGCAGTGAAGGGCCCGGGGGCGAGCAGTACTTC,NA,NA,TRBJ2-7,TRBV2
CASSLQGVNTEAFF,TGTGCCAGTAGCCTACAGGGAGTGAACACTGAAGCTTTCTTT,NA,NA,TRBJ1-1,TRBV19
CSVVPESTDTQYF,TGCAGCGTTGTACCAGAGAGCACAGATACGCAGTATTTT,NA,NA,TRBJ2-3,TRBV29-1
CAIPVNNEQFF,TGTGCCATCCCCGTCAACAATGAGCAGTTCTTC,NA,few,TRBJ2-1,TRBV2
CASSALYRRGTSTDTQYF,TGTGCCAGCAGCGCCCTGTATCGGCGGGGAACTAGCACAGATACGCAGTATTTT,NA,few,TRBJ2-3,TRBV9
CASSLTAAQETQYF,TGCGCCAGCAGCTTGACGGCTGCACAAGAGACCCAGTACTTC,NA,few,TRBJ2-5,TRBV5-1
CASSPRGFEQYF,TGTGCCAGCAGCCCTAGGGGGTTCGAGCAGTACTTC,NA,many,TRBJ2-7,TRBV6-6
CASSRTGTVNTGELFF,TGTGCCAGCAGTAGAACCGGGACAGTCAACACCGGGGAGCTGTTTTTT,TRBD1,NA,TRBJ2-2,TRBV6-2/TRBV6-3
CSAPNIKLAGKSTDTQYF,TGCAGTGCTCCAAACATTAAACTAGCGGGGAAGTCCACAGATACGCAGTATTTT,TRBD2,few,TRBJ2-3,TRBV20-1
CSARGGLDNEQFF,TGCAGTGCTAGAGGCGGACTCGACAATGAGCAGTTCTTC,NA,NA,TRBJ2-1,TRBV20-1
CATSDPLQGARNEQFF,TGTGCCACCAGTGATCCCTTACAGGGGGCGCGGAATGAGCAGTTCTTC,TRBD1,few,TRBJ2-1,TRBV24-1
CASIREMNTEAFF,TGTGCCAGTATCAGGGAGATGAACACTGAAGCTTTCTTT,NA,NA,TRBJ1-1,TRBV19
CASSLTFRTEAFF,TGTGCCAGCAGCCTGACCTTTAGGACTGAAGCTTTCTTT,NA,few,TRBJ1-1,TRBV2
CASSYTQGAADTRYF,TGCGCCAGCAGTTACACCCAGGGGGCCGCAGATACGCGGTATTTT,TRBD1,NA,TRBJ2-3,TRBV5-1
CASSLGTRPYTF,TGCGCCAGCAGCCTCGGGACACGTCCCTACACCTTC,NA,many,TRBJ1-2,TRBV5-1
CSVEKEGGDTEAFF,TGCAGCGTTGAAAAGGAGGGCGGTGACACTGAAGCTTTCTTT,NA,NA,TRBJ1-1,TRBV29-1
CASSAWDRGGDEQFF,TGTGCCAGCAGCGCCTGGGACAGGGGAGGGGATGAGCAGTTCTTC,TRBD1,many,TRBJ2-1,TRBV7-2
CASSPRDRGFYEQYF,TGTGCCAGCAGCCCCCGAGACAGGGGCTTTTACGAGCAGTACTTC,TRBD1,many,TRBJ2-7,TRBV6-1
CSGGPDRVEAFF,TGCAGCGGCGGCCCAGACAGGGTTGAAGCTTTCTTT,TRBD1,many,TRBJ1-1,TRBV29-1
CSARSDREQFF,TGCAGTGCTAGATCGGATCGGGAGCAGTTCTTC,NA,NA,TRBJ2-1,TRBV20-1
CASSTEQLLGTDTQYF,TGTGCCAGCAGCACAGAACAGCTCCTAGGTACAGATACGCAGTATTTT,NA,NA,TRBJ2-3,TRBV9
CASSLVGRAGNTICF,TGTGCCAGCAGCTTAGTTGGCAGGGCTGGAAACACCATATGTTTT,NA,few,TRBJ1-3,TRBV7-2
CASSPPLRSGSYNEQFF,TGTGCCAGCAGCCCTCCACTACGGTCTGGATCCTACAATGAGCAGTTCTTC,NA,NA,TRBJ2-1,TRBV7-8
CASSQDRWGEKLFF,TGTGCCAGCAGCCAAGACAGGTGGGGTGAAAAACTGTTTTTT,NA,NA,TRBJ1-4,TRBV12-3/TRBV12-4
CSAHSGGGNEQFF,TGCAGTGCCCACTCAGGGGGTGGCAATGAGCAGTTCTTC,TRBD1,NA,TRBJ2-1,TRBV20-1
CASGQSTDTQYF,TGTGCCAGCGGGCAGAGCACAGATACGCAGTATTTT,NA,NA,TRBJ2-3,TRBV2
CSARRGPLSTDTQYF,TGCAGTGCTAGAAGAGGACCCTTGAGCACAGATACGCAGTATTTT,NA,many,TRBJ2-3,TRBV20-1
CASSAIGSGSNQPQHF,TGTGCCAGCAGTGCGATTGGGTCAGGCTCCAATCAGCCCCAGCATTTT,NA,NA,TRBJ1-5,TRBV6-1
CASTRTGQNYNQPQHF,TGTGCCAGTACCCGGACAGGTCAGAACTACAATCAGCCCCAGCATTTT,TRBD1,NA,TRBJ1-5,TRBV19
CASSTKHPDTQYF,TGTGCCAGCTCAACCAAACATCCAGATACGCAGTATTTT,NA,NA,TRBJ2-3,TRBV18
CASSLPGQGNGYTF,TGTGCCAGCAGTCTTCCGGGACAGGGAAATGGCTACACCTTC,TRBD1,NA,TRBJ1-2,TRBV2
CSATKRERGTDTQYF,TGCAGTGCTACTAAGCGGGAGAGGGGAACAGATACGCAGTATTTT,TRBD2,few,TRBJ2-3,TRBV20-1
CASSLKRRDRGPKDYGYTF,TGTGCCAGCAGCCTCAAGCGCCGGGACAGGGGGCCTAAGGACTATGGCTACACCTTC,TRBD1,NA,TRBJ1-2,TRBV7-8
CASSPQGRNTGELFF,TGTGCCAGCAGCCCACAGGGGAGGAACACCGGGGAGCTGTTTTTT,TRBD1,NA,TRBJ2-2,TRBV7-3
CASRRADRANYGYTF,TGCGCCAGTAGAAGGGCGGACAGGGCTAACTATGGCTACACCTTC,TRBD1,few,TRBJ1-2,TRBV5-1
CASRGLAGLTETQYF,TGTGCCAGCAGAGGACTAGCGGGGCTCACCGAGACCCAGTACTTC,TRBD2,NA,TRBJ2-5,TRBV6-6
CASSRQGGPYEQYF,TGTGCCAGCAGTCGACAGGGTGGGCCCTACGAGCAGTACTTC,TRBD1,many,TRBJ2-7,TRBV6-5
CSAGASQPEGYTF,TGCAGTGCTGGGGCATCCCAGCCGGAGGGCTACACCTTC,NA,many,TRBJ1-2,TRBV20-1
CSAYTGGSNQPQHF,TGCAGTGCTTACACAGGGGGCAGCAATCAGCCCCAGCATTTT,TRBD1,many,TRBJ1-5,TRBV20-1
CASTTSGYNEQIF,TGCGCCAGTACGACTAGCGGGTACAATGAGCAGATCTTC,TRBD2,NA,TRBJ2-1,TRBV5-1
CASSEVAGGYTF,TGTGCCAGCAGTGAAGTAGCGGGTGGCTACACCTTC,NA,NA,TRBJ1-2,TRBV6-1
CASSYSEVGLAGNEQFF,TGTGCCAGCAGTTACTCCGAGGTGGGACTAGCTGGCAATGAGCAGTTCTTC,TRBD2,many,TRBJ2-1,TRBV6-5
CASSLVVNPAGANTGELFF,TGCGCCAGCAGCTTGGTGGTAAACCCAGCGGGAGCGAACACCGGGGAGCTGTTTTTT,TRBD2,few,TRBJ2-2,TRBV5-1
CASSEAGPPNSPLHF,TGTGCCAGCAGTGAAGCTGGTCCCCCTAATTCACCCCTCCACTTT,NA,few,TRBJ1-6,TRBV2
CASSRPGTDYEQYF,TGCGCCAGCAGCCGCCCCGGGACAGACTACGAGCAGTACTTC,TRBD1,few,TRBJ2-7,TRBV5-1
CASSLGLQETQYF,TGTGCCAGCAGCTTAGGTCTACAAGAGACCCAGTACTTC,NA,many,TRBJ2-5,TRBV7-6
CASRGQVDEKLFF,TGTGCCAGCAGGGGGCAGGTGGATGAAAAACTGTTTTTT,NA,many,TRBJ1-4,TRBV7-9
CASSIGPNQPQHF,TGCGCCAGCAGCATTGGACCCAATCAGCCCCAGCATTTT,NA,many,TRBJ1-5,TRBV5-1
CATSRGSTGGDYGYTF,TGTGCCACCAGCAGAGGCTCGACAGGGGGCGACTATGGCTACACCTTC,TRBD1,NA,TRBJ1-2,TRBV15
CASSAGRSGRLGADTQYF,TGTGCCAGCAGTGCCGGTCGTTCAGGGAGGCTTGGCGCAGATACGCAGTATTTT,NA,few,TRBJ2-3,TRBV6-1
CSAAGGAGGYTF,TGCAGCGCCGCAGGGGGCGCGGGTGGCTACACCTTC,TRBD1,many,TRBJ1-2,TRBV29-1